Sequencing of this T cell receptor beta chain was carried out in a study of response to subunit inactivated influenza vaccine. TCRdb recomputed calls from the RT-PCR reads with MiXCR, one row per CDR3 protein. Of approximately 500,000 distinct CDR3 sequences in the sample, roughly 25% were seen once. Germline lookup yields CDR1 LGHNA and CDR2 YSLEER. This CDR3 has 15 residues. V was cut by 0 bases and J by 0 bases, with 7 bases left in between. The same sample was also studied in work on T cells expressing NK-cell markers. This second study says: UMIs accompanied the 5'RACE template switching by which TCR beta cDNA was made.

The gene calls are TRBV4-3 and TRBJ2-3; no reliable D call. This receptor was obtained from a man aged 50 to 59 who received an inactivated influenza vaccine. This material consisted of CD4+ T cells sorted from PBMCs, taken 11 to 12 days after vaccination. The CDR3 protein is CASSQDQGSTDTQYF. The CDR3 nucleotides read TGCGCCAGCAGCCAAGACCAAGGGAGCACAGATACGCAGTATTTT.